This is a list of T cell receptor beta chains from one sample in a study of vaccination and CD4 T cells after COVID-19. No antigens are known for them. One entry per CDR3 protein, called by TCRdb with MiXCR from the PCR reads. The table has about 21,000 distinct CDR3 sequences, 46% seen once. The specimen was CD4+ T cells from blood, cultured in vitro, collected about 7 months after SARS-CoV-2 vaccination. The source of these receptors is a human donor who had recovered from COVID-19. The conserved cysteine and the conserved F or W are not part of the CDR3 here. D genes are given only for firm matches.

CDR3 | length | V | D | J
ASSRRSGAYETQY | 13 | TRBV6-1 | TRBD2 | TRBJ2-5
SARNRETQY | 9 | TRBV20-1 | - | TRBJ2-5
ASSLREGGEQY | 11 | TRBV7-3 | - | TRBJ2-7
ASSPWVRQAQRGPQH | 15 | TRBV7-8 | - | TRBJ1-5
ASCAPGQGPYEQY | 13 | TRBV6-1 | TRBD1 | TRBJ2-7
ASSWAGGHTEAF | 12 | TRBV5-1 | TRBD1 | TRBJ1-1
ASSGVNSPLH | 10 | TRBV27 | - | TRBJ1-6
ASSKRDRAAEAF | 12 | TRBV7-6 | TRBD1 | TRBJ1-1
ASSSPVRGQETQY | 13 | TRBV5-4 | - | TRBJ2-5
ASSILRGDEQF | 11 | TRBV19 | - | TRBJ2-1
SAIRIQGIYGNQPQH | 15 | TRBV20-1 | - | TRBJ1-5
ASSIRGTGGIVETQY | 15 | TRBV19 | TRBD1 | TRBJ2-5
ASSYWRGVQNEQF | 13 | TRBV6-1 | - | TRBJ2-1
ASSGWTAESYNEQF | 14 | TRBV6-1 | - | TRBJ2-1
ASSDVAAGNYGYT | 13 | TRBV6-1 | - | TRBJ1-2
ASSLDGVYEQY | 11 | TRBV5-4 | - | TRBJ2-7
ASSPQGTEAF | 10 | TRBV18 | - | TRBJ1-1
ASSDGIKETQY | 11 | TRBV6-1 | - | TRBJ2-5
ASSLVDHQPQH | 11 | TRBV7-2 | - | TRBJ1-5
ASSPQGWGTQY | 11 | TRBV7-8 | - | TRBJ2-5
ASSELGSGDRGREQF | 15 | TRBV6-1 | TRBD1 | TRBJ2-1
ASSYSNKNNEQF | 12 | TRBV6-5 | - | TRBJ2-1
ASSATWTDSYEQY | 13 | TRBV7-8 | - | TRBJ2-7
SARDRVRAETQY | 12 | TRBV20-1 | - | TRBJ2-5
ASSQVDEQF | 9 | TRBV7-2 | - | TRBJ2-1
ASSIGKDSPLH | 11 | TRBV19 | - | TRBJ1-6
ASSPAGTSLYNEQF | 14 | TRBV18 | - | TRBJ2-1
ASSTADRGLYEQY | 13 | TRBV19 | TRBD1 | TRBJ2-7
AISRELNTGEQY | 12 | TRBV10-3 | - | TRBJ2-7
ASTRLGAEAF | 10 | TRBV7-9 | - | TRBJ1-1
ASSQGHGTDTQY | 12 | TRBV6-6 | - | TRBJ2-3
ASSPQGGEGYT | 11 | TRBV18 | TRBD1 | TRBJ1-2
ASSLGSADTQY | 11 | TRBV7-9 | - | TRBJ2-3
ASSEFEQSPLH | 11 | TRBV6-1 | - | TRBJ1-6
ASSLQDLYGYT | 11 | TRBV7-9 | - | TRBJ1-2
ATGRARETQY | 10 | TRBV24-1 | - | TRBJ2-5
ASSEDRSTEAF | 11 | TRBV25-1 | TRBD1 | TRBJ1-1
ASSLGVTSGQETQY | 14 | TRBV11-2 | TRBD2 | TRBJ2-5